One sample yielded the 16 T cell receptor beta chains listed below, sequenced in a study of T cells in Graves' hyperthyroidism and ophthalmopathy. Amplified regions were TCR beta CDR3 sequences from RNA transcripts. The HTBI set primed first-round TCR CDR3 RT-PCR. TCRdb re-derived calls from the multiplex PCR reads in MiXCR, one entry per CDR3 protein. The data hold around 300,000 distinct CDR3 sequences, with approximately 20% observed a single time. The sequenced sample consisted of blood. The receptors shown here come from a man aged 30 to 45 with Graves' ophthalmopathy.

This clonotype has more than one count but fewer than ten. The chain has TRBV28 and TRBJ2-3; 7 nucleotides align to TRBD1. The CDR3 is 17 amino acids. Germline-derived CDR1 and CDR2 are MDHEN and SYDVKM. V gave up 3 bases and J gave up 1 base; unmatched junction bases: 10. Written as DNA, the CDR3 is TGTGCCAGCAGTTTGGGAGACAGGGATTCTGGCACAGATACGCAGTATTTT. This gives the protein CASSLGDRDSGTDTQYF.

The table lists this clonotype with many counts. The chain uses TRBV3-1 and TRBJ1-2; D call uncertain. V dropped 2 bases and J dropped 7 bases, with 11 bases sitting between them. This CDR3 spans 13 amino acids. Germline CDR1 and CDR2: LGHDT and YNNKEL (reference sequence). The CDR3 DNA reads as TGTGCCAGCAGCCAAAGATACCCGGGTGGCTACACCTTC. This translates into CASSQRYPGGYTF.

Only a few counts were recorded for this clonotype. This may be a read error: a much more frequent sequence differs by one nucleotide. V and J are TRBV5-1 and TRBJ2-1, with D unresolved. The last part of the DNA fits TRBJ2-7 better; the J call may be wrong. CDR3 size: 13 residues. CDR1 SGHRS and CDR2 YFSETQ come from the germline V gene. CDR3 nucleotides: TGCGCCAGCAGCTTGAACACAAACAATGAGCAGTACTTC. Protein: CASSLNTNNEQYF.

The chain employs TRBV12-3 or TRBV12-4 and TRBJ2-1; the match to TRBD2 covers 8 bases. Trimming cost V 7 bases and J 9 bases; bases outside gene matches: 17. CDR3 length: 16 residues. The CDR3 nucleotides are TGTGCCAGCAATGCCCCCCCGGGACTAGGATCCTGTGAGCAGTTCTTC. Its translation: CASNAPPGLGSCEQFF.

In its sample, this clonotype was seen many times. The chain is built from TRBV27 and TRBJ1-1, with D unresolved. V was trimmed by 6 bases and J by 5 bases, leaving 7 bases between them. This CDR3 is built from 11 residues. CDR1 and CDR2 from the germline V gene are MNHEY and SMNVEV (reference sequence). The DNA of the CDR3 is TGTGCCAGCAGGTACGGAACTGAAGCTTTCTTT. This gives the protein CASRYGTEAFF.

This chain uses TRBV19 with TRBJ2-3; D is perhaps TRBD1 or TRBD2 (5 bases each). The V end lost 4 bases, the J end lost 0 bases, and 11 bases lay between the germline ends. Germline V lookup: CDR1 LNHDA, CDR2 SQIVND (reference sequence). The CDR3 extends over 15 amino acids. The DNA of the CDR3 is TGTGCCAGTAGTAGGGACCGAGGGAGCACAGATACGCAGTATTTT. It specifies CASSRDRGSTDTQYF.

At least ten counts were recorded for this clonotype. V gene TRBV3-1 combines with J gene TRBJ2-3; TRBD2 matches 7 bases. The ends lost 2 bases at V and 5 bases at J; junction bases unmatched: 13. The CDR3 is 17 amino acids. Germline assignment: CDR1 LGHDT and CDR2 YNNKEL (reference sequence). CDR3 in amino acids: CASSQTGRRTMRDTQYF. For the CDR3, the DNA is TGTGCCAGCAGCCAAACCGGGAGGAGGACGATGCGAGATACGCAGTATTTT.

This clonotype was seen at least ten times. J is TRBJ2-1 and V is TRBV20-1, with 9 bases fitting TRBD2. The germline V gene encodes CDR1 DFQATT and CDR2 SNEGSKA (reference sequence). Trimming cost V 0 bases and J 10 bases; bases outside gene matches: 10. CDR3 length: 15 amino acids. The CDR3 region is CSARDRAGGRREQFF. DNA for the CDR3: TGCAGTGCTAGAGATCGGGCGGGAGGGCGCAGGGAGCAGTTCTTC.

This clonotype appeared a few times. The chain uses TRBV5-6 and TRBJ2-7, with 13 bases lining up with TRBD2. The germline V gene has CDR1 SGHDT and CDR2 YYEEEE. The CDR3 sequence is 15 residues long. V was pared by 4 bases and J by 6 bases, with 7 bases of the junction left unmatched. In nucleotides, the CDR3 is TGTGCCAGCAGCACCACGACTAGCGGGAGGAGCGAGCAGTACTTC. It specifies CASSTTTSGRSEQYF.

This clonotype was observed a handful of times. V gene TRBV6-5 combines with J gene TRBJ1-3; D not resolved. Trimming stripped 0 bases from V and 0 bases from J, with 9 bases between. Looked up from germline, CDR1 is MNHEY and CDR2 is SVGAGI. This CDR3 region has 16 residues. CDR3: CASSYSARYSGNTIYF. In nucleotides, the CDR3 is TGTGCCAGCAGTTACTCAGCCCGGTACTCTGGAAACACCATATATTTT.

V and J are TRBV7-3 and TRBJ2-5; the match to TRBD2 covers 8 bases. There are 15 residues in the CDR3. Germline V gene sequence: CDR1 SGHTA, CDR2 FQGTGA. J gave up 2 bases and V 6 bases, and 8 bases lay outside the gene matches. The CDR3 sequence: CASSKYTGGQETQYF. The CDR3 DNA follows: TGTGCCAGCAGTAAATACACGGGGGGGCAAGAGACCCAGTACTTC.

The chain couples TRBV29-1 to TRBJ2-1, with 7 nucleotides matching TRBD1. V gave up 3 bases and J gave up 10 bases; unmatched junction bases: 9. The germline V gene has CDR1 SQVTM and CDR2 ANQGSEA. The CDR3 length is 13 residues. The CDR3 protein is CSVENLGGNEQFF. The CDR3 region has the DNA TGCAGCGTTGAGAACCTAGGGGGCAACGAGCAGTTCTTC.

V usage is TRBV5-1 and J usage is TRBJ1-1; 7 bases agree with TRBD1. The CDR3 length is 13 residues. Germline V lookup: CDR1 SGHRS, CDR2 YFSETQ. V dropped 0 bases and J dropped 10; count of bases not matched to a gene: 6. The CDR3 loop reads CASSLGEQGPAFF. The CDR3 nucleotides read TGCGCCAGCAGCTTGGGGGAACAGGGGCCAGCTTTCTTT.

This clonotype came up a few times. This chain uses TRBV6-1 with TRBJ2-7; no clear D gene. The CDR3 totals 12 residues. Trimming removed 9 bases at V and 1 base at J, with 10 bases between. The V gene's germline CDR1 is MNHNS and CDR2 SASEGT. The DNA of the CDR3 is TGTGCCAGTATTACTACGTCCTACGAGCAGTACTTC. Protein sequence: CASITTSYEQYF.

V is TRBV18 and J is TRBJ1-3, with D possibly matching TRBD1 (6 bases). Germline CDR1 reads KGHSH; CDR2 reads LQKENI. Trimming stripped 0 bases from V and 0 bases from J, with 9 bases between. The CDR3 has 16 amino acids. DNA for the CDR3: TGTGCCAGCTCACCACCAGGGGGTAACTCTGGAAACACCATATATTTT. Protein product: CASSPPGGNSGNTIYF. Full variable domain (remainder filled in from reference TRBV18 and TRBJ1-3): NAGVMQNPRHLVRRRGQEARLRCSPMKGHSHVYWYRQLPEEGLKFMVYLQKENIIDESGMPKERFSAEFPKEGPSILRIQQVVRGDSAAYFCASSPPGGNSGNTIYFGEGSWLTVV.

The rearrangement uses TRBV19 and TRBJ1-1, with 11 bases lining up with TRBD1. Germline V gives CDR1 LNHDA, CDR2 SQIVND (reference sequence). The junction had 2 bases not matched to a gene; V was cut back by 6 bases and J by 5 bases. The CDR3 consists of 13 residues. The CDR3 loop reads CASRDRGLTEAFF. In nucleotides, the CDR3 is TGTGCCAGTAGGGACAGGGGGCTGACTGAAGCTTTCTTT. Full variable domain (remainder filled in from reference TRBV19 and TRBJ1-1): DGGITQSPKYLFRKEGQNVTLSCEQNLNHDAMYWYRQDPGQGLRLIYYSQIVNDFQKGDIAEGYSVSREKKESFPLTVTSAQKNPTAFYLCASRDRGLTEAFFGQGTRLTVV.